This passage covers 9 T cell receptor beta chains from one sample sequenced in a study of technical replicates of blood from several donors. TCRdb's table, derived via immunoSEQ multiplex PCR, lists solely in-frame clones and lacks some. The table shows approximately 92,000 clones, with 85% to 95% occurring only once. Sequences were obtained from T cells isolated from PBMCs. The receptors shown here come from a human donor in good health.

This chain connects TRBV29-1 to TRBJ2-7, with D perhaps TRBD1 (5 bases). Germline V CDR1 and CDR2: SQVTM, ANQGSEA. Trimming shortened V by 6 bases and J by 3 bases, and 12 bases separated the two germline ends. The CDR3 runs to 12 residues. The CDR3 DNA follows: TGCAGCGTCGGACACTCGTACTACGAGCAGTACTTC. As protein: CSVGHSYYEQYF.

The rearrangement links TRBV27 to TRBJ1-5, with unresolved D. The V end lost 3 bases, the J end lost 5 bases, and 14 bases lay between the germline ends. The CDR3 covers 15 residues. CDR1 and CDR2 from the germline V gene are MNHEY and SMNVEV (reference sequence). The CDR3 nucleotides are TGTGCCAGCAGTTTTAACGGGGTTTCCTATCAGCCCCAGCATTTT. This codes for CASSFNGVSYQPQHF.

This clone showed up just once. The DNA for the CDR3 is TGTGCCAGCAACGACAGGGGGACGCAGTATTTT. Protein sequence: CASNDRGTQYF. The gene calls are TRBV5-6 and TRBJ2-3, with 9 bases lining up with TRBD1. Germline loops: CDR1 SGHDT, CDR2 YYEEEE. V dropped 6 bases and J dropped 9; count of bases not matched to a gene: 2. This CDR3 has 11 amino acids.

The rearrangement uses TRBV19 and TRBJ2-3; TRBD2 matches 7 bases. CDR3 length: 15 amino acids. Trimming at V came to 3 bases and at J to 6 bases, leaving 9 bases not matched to a gene. CDR1 and CDR2 (germline): LNHDA, SQIVND (reference sequence). CDR3 sequence (DNA): TGTGCCAGTAGTATCGGGAGCGGGATTGGTGATACGCAGTATTTT. Residues: CASSIGSGIGDTQYF.

CDR3 in amino acids: CASSPFRDSQTQYF. CDR3 nucleotide sequence: TGTGCCAGCTCACCATTCCGGGACAGCCAGACCCAGTACTTC. The V gene is TRBV18, the J gene TRBJ2-5, with 7 positions matching TRBD1. The CDR3 is 14 amino acids. With 2 bases clipped from V and 6 bases from J, the junction kept 6 bases outside the gene matches. Germline V gene data show CDR1 as KGHSH and CDR2 as LQKENI.

This chain uses TRBV9 with TRBJ1-2; D gene uncertain. V was cut by 0 bases and J by 4 bases, with 10 bases left in between. The germline V gene encodes CDR1 SGDLS and CDR2 YYNGEE. The CDR3 totals 14 residues. The CDR3 region is CASSVDAVGYGYTF. The CDR3 DNA reads TGTGCCAGCAGCGTAGACGCAGTTGGCTATGGCTACACCTTC.

In this sample, this clone turned up once. The rearrangement uses TRBV19 and TRBJ2-7; a possible D gene is TRBD1 (5 bases). This CDR3 region has 13 residues. V lost 11 bases to trimming and J lost 4 bases, with 18 bases between them. The germline CDR1 and CDR2 sequences are LNHDA and SQIVND (reference sequence). CDR3 coding DNA: TGTGCCTGCTCCTCAGGGTCCGGATACGAGCAGTACTTC. It is translated as CACSSGSGYEQYF.

This rearrangement joins TRBV30 to TRBJ1-1; 7 nucleotides agree with TRBD1. Germline V gives CDR1 GTSNPN, CDR2 SVGIG (reference sequence). Losses at the gene ends were 3 bases for V and 5 bases for J; bases not matched to a gene: 6. The CDR3 runs 13 residues. This CDR3 is CAWSSQGRTEAFF. For the CDR3, the DNA is TGTGCCTGGAGCTCACAGGGGAGGACTGAAGCTTTCTTT.

V is TRBV4-1 and J is TRBJ2-7; 9 bases match TRBD1. Germline assignment: CDR1 MGHRA and CDR2 YSYEKL. This CDR3 spans 16 amino acids. V was clipped by 1 base and J by 6 bases; unmatched bases: 10. DNA of the CDR3: TGCGCCAGCAGCCAAGGGCCCGGGACAGGGCTGGGCGAGCAGTACTTC. Amino acids: CASSQGPGTGLGEQYF.